This TCR beta chain emerged from a study of patients and donors after allogeneic stem cell transplantation. CDR1 is MNHEY and CDR2 is SMNVEV in the germline V gene (reference sequence). V lost 5 bases to trimming and J lost 4 bases, with 16 bases between them. The CDR3 length is 15 residues. One entry per CDR3 protein results from TCRdb running MiXCR on the RT-PCR reads. The table records fewer than 250,000 distinct CDR3 sequences, approximately 14% of them present only once. This clonotype was observed at least ten times. V is TRBV27 and J is TRBJ2-3; D perhaps matches TRBD2 (5 bases). The sequence came from a human donor who was either an allogeneic HSCT recipient or a stem cell or donor lymphocyte infusion donor (not recorded which). It is not recorded whose cells these are; they may come from a transplant donor. The material sequenced was blood, either unsorted or a sorted T cell fraction (not recorded which). Written as DNA, the CDR3 is TGTGCCAGCAGTCCGAGTTCGGGATTTGCAGATACGCAGTATTTT. Protein sequence: CASSPSSGFADTQYF.